This T cell receptor beta chain was recorded in a study of blood T cell repertoires in COVID-19. Background on the study: Samples representing acute and convalescent COVID-19 were sourced from the United States, Italy and Spain. The cDNA or gDNA used as material had been derived from T cells, B-cell-depleted T cells, or PBMCs.

Germline values: CDR1 MNHEY, CDR2 SVGAGI. The CDR3 sequence is 15 residues long. V lost 2 bases, J lost 8 bases, and 18 bases lay in between. Authors' processing steps: By means of reference gene primer amplification, nucleated cell counts were estimated. Sequencing was performed with immunoSEQ multiplex PCR; in TCRdb, only in-frame clones are kept and a portion is missing. The D gene and trimming were derived from the DNA, and the V and J assignments and clone size from that table. This table has 210,000 or so clones, roughly 88% appearing once. The sequencing input was peripheral blood. V is TRBV6-5 and J is TRBJ2-5; tentatively, D is TRBD1 (5 bases). The clonotype originates from a woman aged 40-49 years who had recovered from COVID-19. The DNA for the CDR3 is TGTGCCAGCAGTTACGTAGGGGCCGCCCAGCCAACCCAGTACTTC. Translation: CASSYVGAAQPTQYF.